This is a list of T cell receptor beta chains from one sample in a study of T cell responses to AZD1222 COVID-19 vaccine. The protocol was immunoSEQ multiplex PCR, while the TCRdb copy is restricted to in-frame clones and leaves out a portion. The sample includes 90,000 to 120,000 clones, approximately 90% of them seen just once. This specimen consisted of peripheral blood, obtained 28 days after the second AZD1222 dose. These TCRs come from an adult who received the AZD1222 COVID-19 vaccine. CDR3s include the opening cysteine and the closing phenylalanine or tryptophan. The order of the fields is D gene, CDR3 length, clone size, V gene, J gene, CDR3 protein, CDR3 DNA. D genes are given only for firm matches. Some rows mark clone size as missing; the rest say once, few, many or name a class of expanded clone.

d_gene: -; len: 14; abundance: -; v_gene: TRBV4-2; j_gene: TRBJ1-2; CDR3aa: CASSQAGGAYGYTF; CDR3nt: TGTGCCAGCAGCCAAGCTGGGGGCGCCTATGGCTACACCTTC
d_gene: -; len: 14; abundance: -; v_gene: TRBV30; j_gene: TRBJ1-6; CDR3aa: CAWSVGTHKSPLHF; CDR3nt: TGTGCCTGGAGTGTAGGAACACACAAATCACCCCTCCACTTT
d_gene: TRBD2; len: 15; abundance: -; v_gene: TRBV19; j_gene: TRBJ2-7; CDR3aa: CASSIGGTSTYEQYF; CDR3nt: TGTGCCAGTAGTATAGGGGGGACTAGCACCTACGAGCAGTACTTC
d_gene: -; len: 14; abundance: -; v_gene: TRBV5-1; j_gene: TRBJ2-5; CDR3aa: CASSLKGGQETQYF; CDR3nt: TGCGCCAGCAGCTTGAAGGGAGGTCAAGAGACCCAGTACTTC
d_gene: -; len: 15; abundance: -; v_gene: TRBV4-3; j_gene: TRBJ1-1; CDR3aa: CASSQDPRANTEAFF; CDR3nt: TGCGCCAGCAGCCAAGATCCCAGGGCCAACACTGAAGCTTTCTTT
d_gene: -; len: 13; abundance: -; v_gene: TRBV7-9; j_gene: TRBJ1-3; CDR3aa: CASSFLGGNTIYF; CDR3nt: TGTGCCAGCAGCTTTCTTGGTGGAAACACCATATATTTT
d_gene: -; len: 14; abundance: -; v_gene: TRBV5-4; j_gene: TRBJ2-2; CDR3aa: CASSLTLETGELFF; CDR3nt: TGTGCCAGCAGCTTGACGCTCGAAACCGGGGAGCTGTTTTTT
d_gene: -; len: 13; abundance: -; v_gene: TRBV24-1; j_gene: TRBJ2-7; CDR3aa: CATKVGRPYEQYF; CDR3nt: TGTGCCACCAAGGTCGGGCGACCCTACGAGCAGTACTTC
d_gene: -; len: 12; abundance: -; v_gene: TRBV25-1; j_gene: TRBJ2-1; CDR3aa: CASSDGGDEQFF; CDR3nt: TGTGCCAGCAGTGACGGGGGCGATGAGCAGTTCTTC
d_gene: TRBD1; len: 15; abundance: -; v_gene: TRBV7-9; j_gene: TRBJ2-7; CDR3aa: CASSFGTGGSYEQYF; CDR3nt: TGTGCCAGCAGCTTCGGGACAGGGGGCTCTTACGAGCAGTACTTC
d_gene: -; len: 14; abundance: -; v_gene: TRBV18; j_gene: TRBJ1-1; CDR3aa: CASSPAAMNTEAFF; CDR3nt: TGTGCCAGCTCACCTGCAGCGATGAACACTGAAGCTTTCTTT
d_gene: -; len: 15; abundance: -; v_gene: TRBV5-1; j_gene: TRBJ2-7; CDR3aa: CASSFVHGMEYEQYF; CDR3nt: TGCGCCAGCAGCTTTGTGCACGGAATGGAATACGAGCAGTACTTC
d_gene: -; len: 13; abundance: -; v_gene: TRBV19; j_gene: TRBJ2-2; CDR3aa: CASGGTNTGELFF; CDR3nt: TGTGCCAGTGGCGGGACGAACACCGGGGAGCTGTTTTTT
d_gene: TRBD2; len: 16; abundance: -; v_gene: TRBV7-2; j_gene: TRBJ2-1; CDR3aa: CASVERGSFSYNEQFF; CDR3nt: TGTGCCAGCGTTGAGCGGGGGAGCTTCTCCTACAATGAGCAGTTCTTC
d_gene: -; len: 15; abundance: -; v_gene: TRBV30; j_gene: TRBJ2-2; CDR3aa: CAWTPGGPSPGELFF; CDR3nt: TGTGCCTGGACCCCCGGGGGGCCGTCCCCCGGGGAGCTGTTTTTT
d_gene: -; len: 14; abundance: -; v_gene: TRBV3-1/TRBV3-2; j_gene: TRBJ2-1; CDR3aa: CASSPRTLGNEQFF; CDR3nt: TGTGCCAGCAGCCCCCGGACCCTCGGGAATGAGCAGTTCTTC
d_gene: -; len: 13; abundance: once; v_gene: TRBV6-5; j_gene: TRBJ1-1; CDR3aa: CASSYSGGTEAFF; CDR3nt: TGTGCCAGCAGTTACTCGGGCGGCACTGAAGCTTTCTTT
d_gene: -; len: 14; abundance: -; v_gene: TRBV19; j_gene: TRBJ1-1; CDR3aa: CASMPGRARTEAFF; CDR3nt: TGTGCCAGTATGCCCGGACGGGCGCGGACTGAAGCTTTCTTT
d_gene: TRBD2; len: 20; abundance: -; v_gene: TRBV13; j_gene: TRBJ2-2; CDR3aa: CASSHLGIGAGGPFTGELFF; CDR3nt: TGTGCCAGCAGCCACCTCGGGATCGGAGCGGGGGGGCCGTTCACCGGGGAGCTGTTTTTT
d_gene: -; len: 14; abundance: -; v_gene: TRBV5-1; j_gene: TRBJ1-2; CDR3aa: CASSPGGELYGYTF; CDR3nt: TGCGCCAGCAGCCCGGGGGGAGAACTTTATGGCTACACCTTC
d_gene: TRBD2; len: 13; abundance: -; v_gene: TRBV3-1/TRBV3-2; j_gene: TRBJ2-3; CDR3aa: CASSQGSGLVTYF; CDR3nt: TGTGCCAGCAGCCAAGGCTCGGGACTAGTTACGTATTTT
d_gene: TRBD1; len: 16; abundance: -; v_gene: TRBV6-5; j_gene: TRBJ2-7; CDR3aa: CASSYSGEGGVYEQYF; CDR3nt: TGTGCCAGCAGTTACTCTGGGGAAGGGGGCGTATACGAGCAGTACTTC
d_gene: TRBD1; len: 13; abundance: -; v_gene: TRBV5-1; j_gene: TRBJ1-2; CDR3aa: CASSIGQGDGYTF; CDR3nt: TGCGCCAGCAGCATAGGACAGGGTGATGGCTACACCTTC
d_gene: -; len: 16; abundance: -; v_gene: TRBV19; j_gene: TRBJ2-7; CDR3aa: CASSISIVAGSYEQYF; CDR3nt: TGTGCCAGTAGTATATCAATAGTGGCGGGATCATACGAGCAGTACTTC
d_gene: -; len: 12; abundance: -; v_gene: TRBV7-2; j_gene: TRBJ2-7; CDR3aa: CASSLESYEQYF; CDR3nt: TGTGCCAGCAGCCTAGAGTCCTACGAGCAGTACTTC
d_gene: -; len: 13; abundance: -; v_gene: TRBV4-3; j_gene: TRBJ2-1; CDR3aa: CASSQDVGYEQFF; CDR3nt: TGCGCCAGCAGCCAAGATGTGGGGTATGAGCAGTTCTTC
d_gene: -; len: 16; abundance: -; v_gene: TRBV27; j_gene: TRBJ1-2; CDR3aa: CASRAWGDQPNYGYTF; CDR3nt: TGTGCCAGCCGTGCGTGGGGGGACCAACCTAACTATGGCTACACCTTC
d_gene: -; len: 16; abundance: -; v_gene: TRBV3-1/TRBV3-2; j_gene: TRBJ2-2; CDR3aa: CASSQARGSFTGELFF; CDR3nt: TGTGCCAGCAGCCAAGCTCGCGGGTCGTTCACCGGGGAGCTGTTTTTT
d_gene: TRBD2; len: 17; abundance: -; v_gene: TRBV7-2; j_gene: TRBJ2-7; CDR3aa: CASSFSGLAGGAYEQYF; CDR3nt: TGTGCCAGCAGCTTTTCCGGACTAGCGGGGGGAGCCTACGAGCAGTACTTC
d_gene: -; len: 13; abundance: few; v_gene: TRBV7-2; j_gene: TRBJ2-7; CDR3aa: CASKGPSSYEQYF; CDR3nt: TGTGCCAGCAAGGGTCCAAGCTCCTACGAGCAGTACTTC
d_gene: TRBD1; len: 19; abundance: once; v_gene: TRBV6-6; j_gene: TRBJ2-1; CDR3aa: CASSPGTGSSQSSYNEQFF; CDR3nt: TGTGCCAGCAGTCCGGGGACAGGGTCTTCCCAAAGCTCCTACAATGAGCAGTTCTTC
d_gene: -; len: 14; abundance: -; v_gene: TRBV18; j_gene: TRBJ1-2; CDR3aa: CASSPELLKNGYTF; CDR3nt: TGTGCCAGCTCACCAGAACTTTTGAAAAATGGCTACACCTTC
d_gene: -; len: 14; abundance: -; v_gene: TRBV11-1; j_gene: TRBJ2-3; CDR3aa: CASSLPQRGDTQYF; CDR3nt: TGTGCCAGCAGCTTACCACAGCGTGGAGATACGCAGTATTTT
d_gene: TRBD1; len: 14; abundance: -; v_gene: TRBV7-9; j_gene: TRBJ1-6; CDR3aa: CASSTGQGSSPLHF; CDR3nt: TGTGCCAGCAGCACTGGACAGGGAAGTTCACCCCTCCACTTT
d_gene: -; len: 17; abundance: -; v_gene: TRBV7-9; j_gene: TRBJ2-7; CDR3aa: CASSLERTVSSSYEQYF; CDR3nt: TGTGCCAGCAGCTTAGAGAGGACAGTCTCTAGCTCCTACGAGCAGTACTTC
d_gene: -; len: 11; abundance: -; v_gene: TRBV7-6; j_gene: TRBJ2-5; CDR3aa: CASSQQETQYF; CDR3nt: TGTGCCAGCAGCCAGCAAGAGACCCAGTACTTC
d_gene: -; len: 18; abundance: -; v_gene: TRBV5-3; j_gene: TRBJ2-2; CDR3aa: CARCRRPGRVIRTGELFF; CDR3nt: TGTGCCAGATGCAGGCGCCCGGGACGGGTCATTCGGACCGGGGAGCTGTTTTTT
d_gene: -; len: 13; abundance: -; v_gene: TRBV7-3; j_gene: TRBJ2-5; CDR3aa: CASSQGGQETQYF; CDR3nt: TGTGCCAGCAGCCAAGGGGGGCAAGAGACCCAGTACTTC
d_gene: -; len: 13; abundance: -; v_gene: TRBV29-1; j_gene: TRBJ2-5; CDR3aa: CSVGRQGGETQYF; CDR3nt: TGCAGCGTTGGGCGTCAGGGCGGTGAGACCCAGTACTTC
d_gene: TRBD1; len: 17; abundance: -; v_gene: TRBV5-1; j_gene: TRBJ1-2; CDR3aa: CASSLRDRSSINYGYTF; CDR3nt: TGCGCCAGCAGCCTAAGGGACAGGTCCTCCATTAACTATGGCTACACCTTC
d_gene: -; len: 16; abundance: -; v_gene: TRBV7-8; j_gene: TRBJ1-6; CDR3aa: CASSLGARVPNSPLHF; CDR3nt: TGTGCCAGCAGCCTGGGGGCCCGGGTCCCAAATTCACCCCTCCACTTT
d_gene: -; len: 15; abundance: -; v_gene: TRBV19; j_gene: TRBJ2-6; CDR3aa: CASSIDRSGANVLTF; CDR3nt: TGTGCCAGTAGTATAGACAGGTCTGGGGCCAACGTCCTGACTTTC
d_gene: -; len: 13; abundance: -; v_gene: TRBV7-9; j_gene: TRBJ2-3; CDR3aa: CASSYLSGDTQYF; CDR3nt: TGTGCCAGCAGCTACCTATCGGGAGATACGCAGTATTTT
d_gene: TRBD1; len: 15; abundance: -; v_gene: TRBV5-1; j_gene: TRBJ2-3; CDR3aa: CASSAGTGGIDTQYF; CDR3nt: TGCGCCAGCAGCGCAGGGACAGGGGGGATAGATACGCAGTATTTT
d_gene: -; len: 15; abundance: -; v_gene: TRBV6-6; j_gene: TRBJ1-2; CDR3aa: CASSSIRDVNYGYTF; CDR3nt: TGTGCCAGCAGTTCCATCAGGGACGTTAACTATGGCTACACCTTC
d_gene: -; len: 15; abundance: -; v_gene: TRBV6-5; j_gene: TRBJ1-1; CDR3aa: CASTSPGKGGTEAFF; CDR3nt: TGTGCCAGCACTTCGCCGGGAAAGGGGGGCACTGAAGCTTTCTTT
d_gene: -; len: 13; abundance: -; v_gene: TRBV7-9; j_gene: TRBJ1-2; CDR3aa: CASSLRQEEGYTF; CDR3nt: TGTGCCAGCAGCTTGAGACAGGAAGAGGGCTACACCTTC
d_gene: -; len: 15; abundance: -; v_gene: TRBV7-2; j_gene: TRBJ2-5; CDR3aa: CASSSNSGQQETQYF; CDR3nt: TGTGCCAGCAGCTCCAATAGCGGTCAGCAAGAGACCCAGTACTTC
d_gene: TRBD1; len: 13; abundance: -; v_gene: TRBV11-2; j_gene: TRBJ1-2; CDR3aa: CASSPTGNYGYTF; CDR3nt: TGTGCCAGCAGCCCGACAGGGAACTATGGCTACACCTTC